Reported below is one T cell receptor beta chain. This entry belongs to a study of blood T cell repertoires in COVID-19. For the study at large: Samples of COVID-19 (acute and convalescent) were obtained from the United States, Italy and Spain. The analysed material was cDNA or gDNA that came from T cells, B-cell-depleted T cells, or PBMCs.

Using immunoSEQ multiplex PCR, the repertoire was profiled, and TCRdb retains in-frame clones only, with some absent. The repertoire holds 100,000 to 150,000 clones, approximately 80% seen once, with over 7.5% in the top ten. Sequenced: peripheral blood. The clonotype comes from a woman aged 55-69 years with active or convalescent COVID-19.

The CDR3 DNA is TGTGCCAGTAGTGCGACAGGGGGCAATCAGCCCCAGCATTTT. Translation gives CASSATGGNQPQHF. The rearrangement uses TRBV19 and TRBJ1-5; TRBD1 agrees at 8 bases. Germline trimming cut 5 bases from V and 2 bases from J; bases unmatched to any gene: 2. Germline CDR1 and CDR2: LNHDA and SQIVND (reference sequence). The CDR3 is made up of 14 amino acids.